This entry concerns a single T cell receptor beta chain. Its target antigen remains unknown. No qualities accompany the bases; no much larger clone lies one base away. This entry comes from a study of blood T cell repertoires in COVID-19 (TCRdb year 2020). With regard to the full study: Samples from collaborators originated in the United States, Italy and Spain and spanned both the acute and convalescent phases of COVID-19. Samples came from the ongoing ImmuneRACE study (first 160 participants) plus 1,254 subjects from 6 global collaborators. HLA class I and class II types, where available, came from metadata supplied by the sample provider rather than from assay-based typing. The material from the prospective study consisted of cDNA or gDNA derived from T cells, B-cell-depleted T cells, or PBMCs. Nearly every sample came with metadata listing a de-identified subject ID, COVID-19 status, age in years and sex. The repertoires were made available in a free public database intended to serve as a resource for research on the immune response to SARS-CoV-2. The dataset comprised deeply sampled blood TCRbeta repertoires from subjects exposed to, actively infected with, or recovered from COVID-19.

CDR1 MGHDK and CDR2 SYGVNS are derived from the germline V gene. After removal of 4 bases from V and 4 bases from J, the junction retains 6 bases not matched to a gene. The CDR3 goes from the cysteine to the phenylalanine over 14 residues. This entry keeps only the CDR3 DNA: 42 bases, framed from base 1. The paper as a whole reports these results and caveats: The amount of clinical and demographic metadata varied by source and participant and was provided uncurated.

Each collaborating institution followed its own protocols to collect whole blood in K2EDTA tubes. For TCRbeta analysis, collaborators shipped samples as frozen whole blood, isolated PBMCs, or DNA extracted from either of those sample types. TCRbeta CDR3 regions were amplified from genomic DNA by means of the immunoSEQ Assay, a bias-controlled multiplex PCR. From the authors' description of their analysis: Nucleated cell counts per sample were estimated from amplification of reference gene primers within the assay. To quantify the absolute abundance of each unique TCRbeta CDR3 rearrangement, sequence reads were collapsed and filtered. For each sample, productive Simpson clonality was calculated as the square root of Simpson's diversity index across productive rearrangements. TCRdb's version of the immuneACCESS table is confined to in-frame rearrangements and falls short of the full clone set. An unresolved V gene accounts for under half of the shortfall where checked; the remainder is of unknown origin. That table supplies the V and J calls and clone size; D and trimming were determined from the DNA. The sample table contains about 210,000 clones; only one count was recorded for approximately 84% of them. The top ten clonotypes cover about 7.3% of the sample.

The sequenced material came from peripheral blood. The TCR sequence derives from a woman between 45 and 65 years old with active or convalescent COVID-19. The chain was built from TRBV25-1 and TRBJ1-2; 7 nucleotides in the junction match TRBD1. The encoded CDR3 is CASSGSDRAYGYTF. DNA sequence: TGTGCCAGCAGTGGAAGTGACAGGGCCTATGGCTACACCTTC.